This TCR beta chain was captured in a study of vaccination and CD4 T cells after COVID-19. Study details: The convalescents, six males and four females, included two who were Hispanic. From HCoV-229E, HCoV-OC43, HCoV-NL63 and SARS-CoV-2, overlapping spike peptides were used to stimulate the cells.

Regarding this clonotype: The target antigen is unknown.

After removal of 5 bases from V and 9 bases from J, the junction contained 9 bases not matched to a gene. This CDR3 comprises 13 residues. Sequenced with the Oncomine TCR Beta short-read assay was DNA taken from cultured CD4+ T cells. Using its own MiXCR run on the PCR reads, TCRdb lists one record per CDR3 protein. Among nearly 20,000 distinct CDR3 sequences, about three quarters were seen once, and the ten largest hold roughly a sixth. Treatment here: roughly 11-day PBMC culture with coronavirus spike peptide pools or control peptides (ViraFEST assay). Negative nucleocapsid antibody tests before and after vaccination confirmed that healthy vaccine recipients had no prior SARS-CoV-2 infection. The culture of some 2.1 million PBMCs per well included 10 IU/ml IL-2 and 8.5 to 10 ug/ml peptide pools.

This TCR was sampled from a human donor who received a COVID-19 vaccine. Sequences were derived from CD4+ T cells from blood, cultured in vitro, sampled after SARS-CoV-2 vaccination. This rearrangement joins TRBV12-3 or TRBV12-4 to TRBJ1-1, with 7 bases matching TRBD1. The CDR3 DNA reads TGTGCCAGCAGTACCACGGGGACAGCAAAAGCTTTCTTT. Amino acids: CASSTTGTAKAFF.